This T cell receptor beta chain was sequenced in a study of CD8 T cells in ankylosing spondylitis. This clonotype was counted ten times or more. Its specificity is unknown. TCRdb re-analysed the 5' RACE reads in MiXCR, keeping a single row per CDR3 protein. The repertoire holds about 35,000 distinct CDR3 sequences, with about a tenth as singletons. Per germline, CDR1 SGHTA and CDR2 FQGTGA. The CDR3 length is 15 residues. V lost 5 bases, J lost 4 bases, and 5 bases stayed unmatched. Study observations and caveats: It was reported that disease-linked clones were significantly enriched in matched ankylosing spondylitis synovial fluid.

The TCR sequence derives from a male donor with ankylosing spondylitis or in good health (not recorded which). The chain combines TRBV7-3 with TRBJ2-7; 13 bases are a match to TRBD2. Sequencing was carried out using blood, either unsorted or a sorted T cell fraction (not recorded which). The CDR3 region is CASSLELAGGYEQYF. The CDR3 nucleotides are TGTGCCAGCAGCCTGGAACTAGCGGGAGGGTACGAGCAGTACTTC.